This record concerns one T cell receptor (beta chain) sequence. Antigen: not known. The sample originates from a study of graft-versus-host responses after intestinal transplantation. At the level of the study: Transplants were multivisceral, liver-intestinal, or isolated intestinal. The study, taken as a whole, reports: Ileal or blood samples showed some GvH clones first, and such clones were also found in recipient marrow.

Germline CDR1 reads MDHEN; CDR2 reads SYDVKM. The germline V and J ends were trimmed by 1 base and 12 bases, with 15 bases remaining between them. The CDR3 spans 13 residues. This table comes from immunoSEQ multiplex PCR, and its TCRdb copy is limited to in-frame clones, with some not included. The sample contains over 75,000 clones, roughly 82% of which appear only once. This chain connects TRBV28 to TRBJ1-1, with a tentative D call TRBD1 (6 bases). This TCR was recovered from a human patient who received an intestinal transplant, so some T cells may come from the graft donor. The starting material was PBMCs, obtained 255 days after intestinal transplant. CDR3 region: CASSLFNRAESFF. The CDR3 DNA reads as TGTGCCAGCAGTTTATTTAACAGGGCCGAATCTTTCTTT.